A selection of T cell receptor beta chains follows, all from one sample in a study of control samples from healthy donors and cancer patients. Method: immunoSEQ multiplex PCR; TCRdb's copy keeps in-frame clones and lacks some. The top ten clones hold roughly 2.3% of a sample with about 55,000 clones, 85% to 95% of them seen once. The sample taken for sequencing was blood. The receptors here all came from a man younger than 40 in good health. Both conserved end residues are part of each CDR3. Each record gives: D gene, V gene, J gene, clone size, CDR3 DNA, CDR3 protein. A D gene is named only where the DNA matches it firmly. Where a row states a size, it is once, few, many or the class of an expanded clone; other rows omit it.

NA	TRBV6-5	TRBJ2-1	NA	TGTGCCAGCAGTTACTTGGGTACCAACAATGAGCAGTTCTTC	CASSYLGTNNEQFF
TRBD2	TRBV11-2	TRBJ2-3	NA	TGTGCCAGCAGCGGCCGGACTAGCGGAGACACAGATACGCAGTATTTT	CASSGRTSGDTDTQYF
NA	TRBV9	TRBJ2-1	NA	TGTGCCAGCAGCCCCCCCGGAGGGATTAGCTACAATGAGCAGTTCTTC	CASSPPGGISYNEQFF
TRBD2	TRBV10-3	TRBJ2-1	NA	TGTGCCATCAGGAGACTAGCGGAGAACAATGAGCAGTTCTTC	CAIRRLAENNEQFF
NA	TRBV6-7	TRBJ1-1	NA	TGTGCCAGCAGTTACTCGACTCAGGGAAGCACTGAAGCTTTCTTT	CASSYSTQGSTEAFF
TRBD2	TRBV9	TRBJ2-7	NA	TGTGCCAGCAGCGTGGGGACTACATCCTACGAGCAGTACTTC	CASSVGTTSYEQYF
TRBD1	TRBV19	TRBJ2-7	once	TGTGCCAGTACTCTCGGGACAGGGTTCCACGAGCAGTACTTC	CASTLGTGFHEQYF
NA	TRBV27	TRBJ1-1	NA	TGTGCCAGCTCAACTGGGCAGGGTGGGACTGAAGCTTTCTTT	CASSTGQGGTEAFF
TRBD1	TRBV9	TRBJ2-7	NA	TGTGCCAGCAGCGTAGGTGGACAGGGGGCGAGCGAGCAGTACTTC	CASSVGGQGASEQYF
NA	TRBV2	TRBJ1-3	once	TGTGCCAGCAGACCCTCTGGAAACACCATATATTTT	CASRPSGNTIYF
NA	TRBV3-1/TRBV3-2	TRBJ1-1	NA	TGTGCCAGCAGCCAAGAGCGGGCACGGGGGACTGAAGCTTTCTTT	CASSQERARGTEAFF
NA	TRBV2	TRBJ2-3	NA	TGTGCCAGCGGAGGGGGGGCAGATACGCAGTATTTT	CASGGGADTQYF
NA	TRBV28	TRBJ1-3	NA	TGTGCCAGCAGTCCTCCCGGGACGCGGATCTCCATATATTTT	CASSPPGTRISIYF
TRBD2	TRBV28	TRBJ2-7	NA	TGTGCCAGCAGTTGGGGTTTACAGGCGGGAGGTTCCTACGAGCAGTACTTC	CASSWGLQAGGSYEQYF
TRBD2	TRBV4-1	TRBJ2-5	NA	TGCGCCAGCAGCCCCCTTGAGCGGGACCCGCTTAAGACCCAGTACTTC	CASSPLERDPLKTQYF
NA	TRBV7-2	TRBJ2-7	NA	TGTGCCAGCAGCCCCGGACATCTGGCAAACTACGAGCAGTACTTC	CASSPGHLANYEQYF